A selection of T cell receptor beta chains follows, all from one sample in a study of blood T cell repertoires in COVID-19. TCRdb keeps only in-frame clones here, not all; method: immunoSEQ multiplex PCR. The sample carries under 300,000 clones, around nine tenths recorded once. Input material: PBMCs or T cells enriched from blood (not recorded which). These receptors all stem from a woman aged 18-29 years who had recovered from COVID-19. Both conserved end residues are part of each CDR3. Fields, in order: J gene, D gene, V gene, clone size, CDR3 DNA, CDR3 protein. A D gene is named only where the DNA matches it firmly. Size tells how often a clone was seen (once, few, many) or the class of an expanded clone, and some rows leave it out.

TRBJ1-5 | TRBD1 | TRBV10-3 | once | TGTGCCATCAGTGAGACCCGACAGGGGGGTAGCAATCAGCCCCAGCATTTT | CAISETRQGGSNQPQHF
TRBJ2-3 | - | TRBV4-2 | - | TGTGCCAGCAGCCAAGTCACGAGTAGCACAGATACGCAGTATTTT | CASSQVTSSTDTQYF
TRBJ1-2 | TRBD1 | TRBV3-1/TRBV3-2 | - | TGTGCCAGCAGCCCGACAGGGTATGATGGCTACACCTTC | CASSPTGYDGYTF
TRBJ2-7 | TRBD2 | TRBV27 | - | TGTGCCAGCAGTTTATCGGCCGGGCTAGCGGGAGGGGAGCAGTACTTC | CASSLSAGLAGGEQYF
TRBJ1-2 | - | TRBV5-1 | - | TGCGCCAGCAGCGCTTGGGGGGGCGCGGGTCCCCCTGGTGGCTACACCTTC | CASSAWGGAGPPGGYTF
TRBJ2-3 | - | TRBV9 | once | TGTGCCAGCAGCGTAGCAGGGGACGTCGCAGATACGCAGTATTTT | CASSVAGDVADTQYF
TRBJ1-5 | - | TRBV6-5 | - | TGTGCCAGCAGTCCTTTTCTGAATCAGCCCCAGCATTTT | CASSPFLNQPQHF
TRBJ1-4 | - | TRBV27 | - | TGTGCCAGCAGTGCCCGACAGGACGGGATGGAAAAACTGTTTTTT | CASSARQDGMEKLFF
TRBJ2-2 | TRBD1 | TRBV7-8 | few | TGTGCCAGCAGCCCCCCGGGACAGGCCTATTCCGGGGAGCTGTTTTTT | CASSPPGQAYSGELFF
TRBJ1-1 | - | TRBV12-5 | - | TGTGCTAGTGGTCGGGGGTTGGACACTGAAGCTTTCTTT | CASGRGLDTEAFF
TRBJ1-2 | TRBD1 | TRBV28 | once | TGTGCCAGCAGTACTTGGACAGGGGAGGTTTTTGGCTACACCTTC | CASSTWTGEVFGYTF
TRBJ1-1 | - | TRBV28 | - | TGTGCCAGCAGTCCGGGGGGCCAGGGGAAAGATGAAGCTTTCTTT | CASSPGGQGKDEAFF
TRBJ2-1 | TRBD1 | TRBV7-8 | - | TGTGCCAGCAGCCTACCGGGACAGGGGACCTACAATGAGCAGTTCTTC | CASSLPGQGTYNEQFF
TRBJ1-1 | - | TRBV6-5 | - | TGTGCCAGCAGTTCACGGACGGGAGCTGAACCTTTCTTT | CASSSRTGAEPFF
TRBJ1-4 | - | TRBV19 | - | TGTGCCAGTAGAATGTCAAATGAAAAACTGTTTTTT | CASRMSNEKLFF
TRBJ2-1 | TRBD2 | TRBV3-1/TRBV3-2 | once | TGTGCCAGCAGCCAAGGACTAGCGGGGATCGGGAATGAGCAGTTCTTC | CASSQGLAGIGNEQFF
TRBJ1-1 | - | TRBV7-9 | - | TGTGCCAGCAGCTTAAAAGGGGCGGTTGAAGCTTTCTTT | CASSLKGAVEAFF